A single sample gave rise to the 26 T cell receptor beta chains below, sequenced in a study of blood T cell repertoires in COVID-19. The repertoire was sequenced with immunoSEQ multiplex PCR; TCRdb's copy has only in-frame clones and lacks some. The table shows 200,000 or so clones, with 79% occurring only once. Sequencing was performed on peripheral blood. These receptors all stem from a man aged 55 to 69 with active or convalescent COVID-19.

This chain connects TRBV7-9 to TRBJ1-1; a weak D match, TRBD1 (5 bases). Germline V CDR1 and CDR2: SEHNR, FQNEAQ (reference sequence). Trimming cost V 3 bases and J 5 bases, with 22 bases left between them. This CDR3 has 17 amino acids. The CDR3 DNA follows: TGTGCCAGCAGCTTTAGGGGCAGGGCAAGGAAGGGGACTGAAGCTTTCTTT. Amino acids: CASSFRGRARKGTEAFF.

The chain has TRBV19 and TRBJ2-2; unclear D gene. Germline values: CDR1 LNHDA, CDR2 SQIVND (reference sequence). The CDR3 totals 12 residues. V was pared by 5 bases and J by 7 bases, with 8 bases between. The CDR3 DNA reads TGTGCCAGTAGTGTTAGAGGCGGGGAGCTGTTTTTT. It yields the protein CASSVRGGELFF.

The chain employs TRBV19 and TRBJ2-3; 8 bases are a match to TRBD2. CDR1 LNHDA and CDR2 SQIVND come from the germline V gene (reference sequence). The length of the CDR3 is 13 residues. Trimming cost V 7 bases and J 5 bases; bases outside gene matches: 5. The CDR3 protein is CASKGLAGDTQYF. The CDR3 bases are TGTGCCAGTAAAGGCCTAGCGGGAGATACGCAGTATTTT.

This clone was recorded only once. The chain has TRBV15 and TRBJ1-6; D not resolved. The CDR3 runs to 17 residues. Germline CDR1 and CDR2: LNHNV and YYDKDF (reference sequence). Between the trimmed V and J ends, which lost 1 base and 0 bases, there was a span of 10 bases. CDR3 coding DNA: TGTGCCACCAGCAGAGGTATTCCGAGCTCCTATAATTCACCCCTCCACTTT. Encoded protein: CATSRGIPSSYNSPLHF.

This rearrangement joins TRBV7-2 to TRBJ1-6; 7 bases match TRBD1. This CDR3 spans 15 amino acids. V dropped 5 bases and J dropped 11; count of bases not matched to a gene: 12. Germline V lookup: CDR1 SGHTA, CDR2 FQGNSA. The CDR3 DNA reads as TGTGCCAGCAGCCCCGCCCAGGGGGGTAAGACACCCCTCCACTTT. It yields the protein CASSPAQGGKTPLHF. The full variable domain, with the rest looked up from reference TRBV7-2 and TRBJ1-6, is GAGVSQSPSNKVTEKGKDVELRCDPISGHTALYWYRQSLGQGLEFLIYFQGNSAPDKSGLPSDRFSAERTGGSVSTLTIQRTQQEDSAVYLCASSPAQGGKTPLHFGNGTRLTVT.

V is TRBV3-1 (or the pseudogene TRBV3-2) and J is TRBJ2-1; 9 bases align to TRBD2. The CDR3 is made up of 16 amino acids. V trimming: 3 bases; J trimming: 7 bases; junction bases outside the gene matches: 10. CDR1 is LGHDT and CDR2 is YNNKEL in the germline V gene (reference sequence). Written as DNA, the CDR3 is TGTGCCAGCAGCCAGCCAACAAACGCGGGAGGGAATGAGCAGTTCTTC. Translation: CASSQPTNAGGNEQFF.

The chain uses TRBV10-3 and TRBJ2-2; TRBD2 might be the D (5 bases). V lost 10 bases and J lost 1, with 16 bases in between. The CDR3 loop spans 15 amino acids. CDR1 and CDR2 (germline): ENHRY, SYGVKD. The CDR3 loop is CATGKGELNTGELFF. The CDR3 DNA follows: TGTGCCACAGGAAAGGGAGAGCTGAACACCGGGGAGCTGTTTTTT.

The V and J genes are TRBV11-2 and TRBJ1-4; 8 bases line up with TRBD1. Germline V lookup: CDR1 SGHAT, CDR2 FQNNGV. Trimming cost V 1 base and J 8 bases; bases outside gene matches: 6. The CDR3 extends over 15 amino acids. The CDR3 region is CASSLGQGAREKLFF. In DNA form, the CDR3 reads TGTGCCAGCAGCTTAGGTCAGGGGGCGAGGGAAAAACTGTTTTTT. Combining the CDR3 with reference TRBV11-2 and TRBJ1-4 gives the whole variable domain EAGVAQSPRYKIIEKRQSVAFWCNPISGHATLYWYQQILGQGPKLLIQFQNNGVVDDSQLPKDRFSAERLKGVDSTLKIQPAKLEDSAVYLCASSLGQGAREKLFFGSGTQLSVL.

This sequence joins TRBV5-1 and TRBJ2-5; D gene unclear. In germline, CDR1 is SGHRS, CDR2 YFSETQ. CDR3 size: 15 residues. Trimming cost V 0 bases and J 1 base, with 10 bases left between them. The CDR3 nucleotides read TGCGCCAGCAGCTTGGAGCAGGCCAGCCAAGAGACCCAGTACTTC. Translation: CASSLEQASQETQYF.

The V and J genes are TRBV27 and TRBJ1-6; 10 bases map to TRBD1. V dropped 6 bases and J dropped 0; count of bases not matched to a gene: 5. Germline values: CDR1 MNHEY, CDR2 SMNVEV (reference sequence). The CDR3 is 17 amino acids. This CDR3 reads CASSYRDRGSYNSPLHF. CDR3 nucleotide sequence: TGTGCCAGCAGCTACCGGGACAGGGGCTCCTATAATTCACCCCTCCACTTT.

The rearrangement links TRBV19 to TRBJ2-4, with 11 bases identical to TRBD2. V gave up 4 bases and J gave up 9 bases; unmatched junction bases: 8. The CDR3 length is 15 residues. CDR1 is LNHDA, CDR2 SQIVND, per germline (reference sequence). The CDR3 reads CASSKLAGARIIQYF. The CDR3 DNA reads TGTGCCAGTAGTAAACTAGCGGGAGCCAGGATCATTCAGTACTTC.

This chain joins TRBV5-1 and TRBJ1-2, with D unclear. Germline values: CDR1 SGHRS, CDR2 YFSETQ. The CDR3 extends over 14 amino acids. The V end lost 3 bases, the J end lost 4 bases, and 13 bases lay between the germline ends. DNA of the CDR3: TGCGCCAGCAGCTACACTGAGGGAACCTATGGCTACACCTTC. The encoded protein is CASSYTEGTYGYTF.

The rearrangement uses TRBV19 and TRBJ2-5; 8 bases match TRBD1. With 5 bases clipped from V and 4 bases from J, the junction kept 12 bases outside the gene matches. CDR1 and CDR2 (germline): LNHDA, SQIVND (reference sequence). This CDR3 has 16 amino acids. The CDR3 sequence: CASSPLRTGRGETQYF. The CDR3 DNA sequence: TGTGCCAGTAGTCCCCTTAGGACAGGGCGGGGAGAGACCCAGTACTTC.

The CDR3 here is CASSLPGQYSYEQYF. The CDR3 DNA reads as TGTGCCAGCAGTCTGCCGGGACAGTACTCCTACGAGCAGTACTTC. The chain couples TRBV28 to TRBJ2-7, with 7 positions matching TRBD1. In germline, CDR1 is MDHEN, CDR2 SYDVKM. The CDR3 extends over 15 amino acids. With V trimmed by 5 bases and J by 0 bases, 7 bases remained unmatched. Combining the CDR3 with reference TRBV28 and TRBJ2-7 gives the whole variable domain DVKVTQSSRYLVKRTGEKVFLECVQDMDHENMFWYRQDPGLGLRLIYFSYDVKMKEKGDIPEGYSVSREKKERFSLILESASTNQTSMYLCASSLPGQYSYEQYFGPGTRLTVT.

V gene TRBV5-1 combines with J gene TRBJ2-7; perhaps TRBD1 as D (5 bases). Germline CDR1 and CDR2: SGHRS and YFSETQ. The CDR3 length is 18 residues. The V end lost 4 bases, the J end lost 3 bases, and 26 bases lay between the germline ends. This CDR3 reads CASSPPRRASLNRYEQYF. In DNA form, the CDR3 reads TGCGCCAGCAGCCCCCCCCGCAGGGCCAGTCTGAACCGCTACGAGCAGTACTTC. The full variable domain, with the rest looked up from reference TRBV5-1 and TRBJ2-7, is KAGVTQTPRYLIKTRGQQVTLSCSPISGHRSVSWYQQTPGQGLQFLFEYFSETQRNKGNFPGRFSGRQFSNSRSEMNVSTLELGDSALYLCASSPPRRASLNRYEQYFGPGTRLTVT.

V usage is TRBV20-1 and J usage is TRBJ2-3, with 7 positions matching TRBD1. With V trimmed by 3 bases and J by 2 bases, 8 bases remained unmatched. This CDR3 is 15 amino acids long. The V gene's germline CDR1 is DFQATT and CDR2 SNEGSKA (reference sequence). In DNA form, the CDR3 reads TGCAGTGCTAGTCCACTAGACAGGGCCACAGATACGCAGTATTTT. Translation: CSASPLDRATDTQYF.

The chain joins TRBV9 to TRBJ2-1; 16 bases align to TRBD2. Germline assignment: CDR1 SGDLS and CDR2 YYNGEE. The CDR3 contains 19 residues. Unmatched junction bases numbered 7, after V lost 4 bases and J lost 0 bases. CDR3: CASSPGLAGGSSSYNEQFF. CDR3 nucleotides: TGTGCCAGCAGCCCGGGACTAGCGGGAGGGTCGAGCTCCTACAATGAGCAGTTCTTC.

This clone has a single count. J is TRBJ2-5 and V is TRBV28, with 9 bases aligning to TRBD2. This CDR3 spans 16 amino acids. The junction had 9 bases not matched to a gene; V was cut back by 6 bases and J by 1 base. Germline V gene sequence: CDR1 MDHEN, CDR2 SYDVKM. CDR3 sequence: CASSLGASGVQETQYF. CDR3 DNA sequence: TGTGCCAGCAGCTTAGGGGCTAGCGGGGTCCAAGAGACCCAGTACTTC.

This rearrangement joins TRBV28 to TRBJ1-2, with TRBD1 matching over 7 bases. This CDR3 spans 12 amino acids. Germline values: CDR1 MDHEN, CDR2 SYDVKM. Trimming at V came to 5 bases and at J to 8 bases, leaving 5 bases not matched to a gene. The DNA for the CDR3 is TGTGCCAGCAGTCCGACAGGGCTGGGCTACACCTTC. It encodes CASSPTGLGYTF.

The chain joins TRBV7-2 to TRBJ1-5; D is unclear. This CDR3 has 13 residues. V was shortened by 4 bases and J by 7 bases, with 11 bases between the two germline ends. Germline V gives CDR1 SGHTA, CDR2 FQGNSA. The CDR3 loop reads CASSYGRSQPQHF. The CDR3 coding sequence is TGTGCCAGCAGCTATGGGAGGAGCCAGCCCCAGCATTTT.

The chain employs TRBV27 and TRBJ1-2, with TRBD1 as a possible D gene (6 bases). Germline CDR1 and CDR2: MNHEY and SMNVEV (reference sequence). This CDR3 has 14 residues. Trimming removed 4 bases from V and 8 bases from J, with 17 bases in between. The CDR3 coding sequence is TGTGCCAGCAGTTCTAGAACAGGGAACGGAGGCTACACCTTC. This gives the protein CASSSRTGNGGYTF.

The V call is TRBV19, the J call TRBJ2-1; TRBD2 matches 7 bases. The ends lost 4 bases at V and 9 bases at J; junction bases unmatched: 12. Germline values: CDR1 LNHDA, CDR2 SQIVND (reference sequence). This CDR3 contains 15 residues. The CDR3 spells CASSTLAGAPSEQFF. The CDR3 nucleotides are TGTGCCAGTAGTACCCTCGCGGGAGCCCCCAGTGAGCAGTTCTTC.

This chain links TRBV2 with TRBJ2-1; 11 bases match TRBD2. Germline V gene data show CDR1 as SNHLY and CDR2 as FYNNEI. V lost 6 bases to trimming and J lost 2 bases; unmatched junction nucleotides: 6. This CDR3 comprises 16 residues. CDR3 nucleotides: TGTGCCAGCAGAACCTTAGCGGGAGGGGCCTACAATGAGCAGTTCTTC. This sequence encodes CASRTLAGGAYNEQFF.

The chain combines TRBV6-5 with TRBJ1-6; D ambiguous. Germline-derived CDR1 and CDR2 are MNHEY and SVGAGI. V lost 6 bases and J lost 3, with 12 bases in between. The length of the CDR3 is 15 residues. CDR3 loop: CASRSGLSYNSPLHF. DNA for the CDR3: TGTGCCAGCAGGAGCGGACTGAGCTATAATTCACCCCTCCACTTT.

V gene TRBV5-4 combines with J gene TRBJ2-7; 9 nucleotides align to TRBD2. Germline V gene sequence: CDR1 SGHNT, CDR2 YYREEE (reference sequence). The trim removed 4 bases at V and 4 bases at J, leaving 6 bases unmatched. The CDR3 spans 14 residues. The CDR3 region is CASSPEGLAYEQYF. The CDR3 DNA is TGTGCCAGCAGCCCTGAAGGACTAGCGTACGAGCAGTACTTC.

V usage is TRBV3-1 (or the pseudogene TRBV3-2) and J usage is TRBJ2-3, with TRBD1 identical over 9 bases. J was trimmed by 4 bases and V by 5 bases; bases with no gene match: 7. Germline CDR1 LGHDT, CDR2 YNNKEL (reference sequence). This CDR3 has 15 residues. CDR3 DNA sequence: TGTGCCAGCAGCAGACAGGGGGTTGGCGCAGATACGCAGTATTTT. Protein sequence: CASSRQGVGADTQYF.